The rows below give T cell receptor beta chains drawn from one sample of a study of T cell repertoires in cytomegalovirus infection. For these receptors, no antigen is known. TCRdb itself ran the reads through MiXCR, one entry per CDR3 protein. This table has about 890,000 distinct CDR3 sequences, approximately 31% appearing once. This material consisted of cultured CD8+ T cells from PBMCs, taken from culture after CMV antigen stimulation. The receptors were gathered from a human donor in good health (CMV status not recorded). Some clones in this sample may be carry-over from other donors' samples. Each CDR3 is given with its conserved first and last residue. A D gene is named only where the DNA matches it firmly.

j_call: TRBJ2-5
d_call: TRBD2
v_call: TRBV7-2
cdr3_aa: CASSLEGLAGVEGETQYF

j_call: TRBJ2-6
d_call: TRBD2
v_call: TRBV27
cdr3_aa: CASSFVASGGVGANVLTF

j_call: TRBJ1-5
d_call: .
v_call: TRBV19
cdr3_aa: CASSIDLRPNQPQHF

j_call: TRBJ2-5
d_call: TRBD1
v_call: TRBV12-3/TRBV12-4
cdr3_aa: CASSRWTGEETQYF

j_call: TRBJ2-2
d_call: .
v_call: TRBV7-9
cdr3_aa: CASSSRGDFAAAGKHTGELFF

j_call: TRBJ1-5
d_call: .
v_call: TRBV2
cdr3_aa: CASSEYFNQPQHF

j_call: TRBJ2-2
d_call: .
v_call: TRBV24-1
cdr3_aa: CATSGSYGRINTGELFF

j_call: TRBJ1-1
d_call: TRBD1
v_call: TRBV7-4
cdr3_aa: CASSSRTGRLFTEAFF

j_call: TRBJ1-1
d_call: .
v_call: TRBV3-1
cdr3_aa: CASSQGFSGTNTEAFF

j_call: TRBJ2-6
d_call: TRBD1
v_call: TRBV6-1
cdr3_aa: CASRGQGAVGANVLTF

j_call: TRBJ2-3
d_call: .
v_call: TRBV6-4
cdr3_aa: CASSDSTGTDTQYF

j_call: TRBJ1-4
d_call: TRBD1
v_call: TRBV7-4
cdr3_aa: CASSLIRDRDEKLFF

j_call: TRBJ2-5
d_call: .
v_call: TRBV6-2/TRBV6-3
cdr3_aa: CASSSRLGMETQYF

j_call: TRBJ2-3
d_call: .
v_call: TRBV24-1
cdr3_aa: CATSDSRDQDTYTQYF

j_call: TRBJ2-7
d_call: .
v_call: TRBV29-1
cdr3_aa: CSVNTGLSYEQYF

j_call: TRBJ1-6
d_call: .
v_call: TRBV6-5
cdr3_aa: CASSKDRPYNLPLHF

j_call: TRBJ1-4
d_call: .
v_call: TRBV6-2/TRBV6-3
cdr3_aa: CASSYAGEGEKLFF

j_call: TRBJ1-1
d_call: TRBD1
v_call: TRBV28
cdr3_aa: CASRRTGGSLNTEAFF

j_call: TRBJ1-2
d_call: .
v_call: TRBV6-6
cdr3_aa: CASTGEGASKGYGYTF

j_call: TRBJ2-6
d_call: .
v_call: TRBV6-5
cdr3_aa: CASSWAPGANVLTF

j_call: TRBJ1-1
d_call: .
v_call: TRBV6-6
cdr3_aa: CASSETHSRDEAFF

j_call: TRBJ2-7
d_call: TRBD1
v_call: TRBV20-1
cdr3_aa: CSALGQGASYEQYF